The present entry profiles one T cell receptor beta chain with its context. No antigen is known for it. The data belong to a study of beta chain features in type 1 diabetes. Across the study: The study examined 107,917,701 sorted cells across all samples. Study observations and caveats: Across patients, naive, central memory and Treg TCRB repertoires exhibited apparently greater similarity than was observed across healthy donors.

Expressed TCRB transcripts were sequenced after all isolated RNA was converted to cDNA. Data came from immunoSEQ multiplex PCR; TCRdb stores just in-frame clones and leaves some out. The sample has just over 450,000 clones, roughly 31% seen once; the top ten hold roughly 0.066%. This TCR came from a man aged 18 to 30 in good health. What was sequenced was naive CD4+ T cells from blood.

Here the CDR3 reads CASSPKGGLQETQYF. The CDR3 bases are TGTGCCAGCAGCCCCAAGGGGGGGTTACAAGAGACCCAGTACTTC. The chain recombines TRBV7-3 with TRBJ2-5, with D perhaps TRBD2 (7 bases). The germline CDR1 and CDR2 sequences are SGHTA and FQGTGA. The CDR3 extends over 15 amino acids. The germline V and J ends were trimmed by 5 bases and 2 bases, with 15 bases remaining between them. Supplemented by reference TRBV7-3 and TRBJ2-5, the full variable domain reads GAGVSQTPSNKVTEKGKYVELRCDPISGHTALYWYRQSLGQGPEFLIYFQGTGAADDSGLPNDRFFAVRPEGSVSTLKIQRTERGDSAVYLCASSPKGGLQETQYFGPGTRLLVL.